Below are 14 T cell receptor beta chains sequenced from a single sample in a study of blood T cells in healthy people across ages. A second PCR, run for about 6 to 11 cycles, used a sample-barcoded 5' primer plus a J-beta primer mix. TCRdb reprocessed the 5' RACE reads via MiXCR and lists one record per CDR3 protein. This table has 920,000 or so distinct CDR3 sequences, 35% to 55% appearing once. Source material: blood. The receptor set was obtained from a woman aged 55-75 years in good health.

A few counts support this clonotype. The chain couples TRBV15 to TRBJ2-1; no firm D call. This CDR3 is built from 16 residues. Germline CDR1 LNHNV, CDR2 YYDKDF (reference sequence). V lost 0 bases to trimming and J lost 5 bases, with 14 bases between them. The CDR3 DNA reads TGTGCCACCAGCAGAGATCGATGGGGATACAACAATGAGCAGTTCTTC. Translated: CATSRDRWGYNNEQFF.

V usage is TRBV20-1 and J usage is TRBJ1-1, with TRBD1 matching 7 bases. This CDR3 comprises 11 residues. Germline loops: CDR1 DFQATT, CDR2 SNEGSKA (reference sequence). Losses at the gene ends were 3 bases for V and 8 bases for J; bases not matched to a gene: 3. The CDR3 loop reads CSARLDREAFF. The CDR3 region has the DNA TGCAGTGCTAGGTTGGACAGGGAAGCTTTCTTT.

The rearrangement joins TRBV4-1 to TRBJ1-6; 7 bases are a match to TRBD1. The CDR3 is 15 amino acids. J was trimmed by 7 bases and V by 3 bases; bases with no gene match: 6. Germline V gives CDR1 MGHRA, CDR2 YSYEKL. The CDR3 nucleotides read TGCGCCAGCAGCCAGAGACAGGGTCCCAATTCACCCCTCCACTTT. Amino acids: CASSQRQGPNSPLHF.

The V and J genes are TRBV20-1 and TRBJ2-7; 9 nucleotides match TRBD2. The CDR3 contains 14 residues. V lost 6 bases, J lost 3 bases, and 9 bases stayed unmatched. CDR1 DFQATT and CDR2 SNEGSKA come from the germline V gene (reference sequence). The CDR3 protein is CSASGLAPLYEQYF. The CDR3 DNA is TGCAGTGCAAGTGGACTAGCGCCCCTCTACGAGCAGTACTTC.

This clonotype was seen a few times. The chain is built from TRBV25-1 and TRBJ2-1; D may be TRBD1 (5 bases). The germline V gene has CDR1 MGHDK and CDR2 SYGVNS. The CDR3 sequence is 18 residues long. The V end was cut by 0 bases, the J end by 0 bases, with 15 bases between. The CDR3 region is CASSEYFNQGNSYNEQFF. CDR3 sequence (DNA): TGTGCCAGCAGTGAATATTTCAATCAGGGAAACTCCTACAATGAGCAGTTCTTC.

V usage is TRBV5-1 and J usage is TRBJ2-7, with unresolved D. The CDR3 consists of 17 residues. CDR1 and CDR2 from the germline V gene are SGHRS and YFSETQ. Deletions cut 7 bases from V and 2 bases from J, with 25 bases between. The CDR3 sequence: CASYPDPVIGATYEQYF. CDR3 coding DNA: TGCGCCAGCTACCCCGACCCTGTTATCGGAGCCACCTACGAGCAGTACTTC.

The chain employs TRBV27 and TRBJ2-1; perhaps TRBD2 as D (6 bases). Trimming took off 5 bases at V and 8 bases at J, with 19 bases between the two ends. Looked up from germline, CDR1 is MNHEY and CDR2 is SMNVEV (reference sequence). The CDR3 extends over 15 amino acids. The CDR3 DNA follows: TGTGCCAGCAGTCCAAGGGAGGAGGGACGGGATGAGCAGTTCTTC. Amino acids: CASSPREEGRDEQFF.

This clonotype has more than one count but fewer than ten. The J gene is TRBJ2-7, the V gene TRBV5-6; a possible D gene is TRBD1 (5 bases). Germline CDR1 and CDR2: SGHDT and YYEEEE. The CDR3 has 15 residues. Trimming took off 2 bases at V and 1 base at J, with 13 bases between the two ends. The DNA of the CDR3 is TGTGCCAGCAGCTTTACAGGCGCAGTATCCTACGAGCAGTACTTC. Translation: CASSFTGAVSYEQYF.

This clonotype has ten or more counts. V is TRBV29-1 and J is TRBJ2-6, with a tentative D call TRBD1 (5 bases). V shed 5 bases and J shed 4 bases, with 9 bases lying between them. This CDR3 has 13 residues. The germline V gene has CDR1 SQVTM and CDR2 ANQGSEA. For the CDR3, the DNA is TGCAGCGTTTCAGGGTCAGGGGCCAACGTCCTGACTTTC. Its protein product is CSVSGSGANVLTF.

The chain couples TRBV29-1 to TRBJ2-5, with 9 bases lining up with TRBD1. The J call may be mistaken, given a closer DNA end match to TRBJ2-7. This CDR3 comprises 14 residues. Germline assignment: CDR1 SQVTM and CDR2 ANQGSEA. The CDR3 here is CSVDGTGSPYEQYF. The CDR3 bases are TGCAGCGTGGACGGGACAGGGAGTCCCTACGAGCAGTACTTC.

This clonotype was observed many times. The J gene is TRBJ1-2, the V gene TRBV4-1; D unclear. V gave up 6 bases and J gave up 6 bases, with 20 bases separating them. From germline, CDR1 is MGHRA and CDR2 YSYEKL. This CDR3 region has 15 residues. As DNA, the CDR3 is TGCGCCAGCAGTCCCCGGGAACACAAGGAGAATGGCTACACCTTC. Translated, it gives CASSPREHKENGYTF.

V gene TRBV10-3 combines with J gene TRBJ2-1, with D maybe TRBD1 (6 bases). The CDR3 totals 14 residues. Germline CDR1 ENHRY, CDR2 SYGVKD. Trimming cost V 8 bases and J 4 bases, with 15 bases left between them. The CDR3: CAIQSRDNYNEQFF. The CDR3 nucleotides read TGTGCCATCCAGTCCCGGGACAATTACAATGAGCAGTTCTTC.

The chain links TRBV2 to TRBJ2-7; 9 nucleotides line up with TRBD1. V gave up 6 bases and J gave up 5 bases; unmatched junction bases: 8. Germline lookup yields CDR1 SNHLY and CDR2 FYNNEI. The CDR3 loop spans 14 amino acids. CDR3 loop: CASRVGTGNNEQYF. The CDR3 DNA reads as TGTGCCAGCAGAGTAGGGACAGGGAATAACGAGCAGTACTTC.

The chain is built from TRBV2 and TRBJ2-7, with 10 bases fitting TRBD2. This CDR3 is built from 15 residues. Germline values: CDR1 SNHLY, CDR2 FYNNEI. The V segment lost 6 bases and the J segment 2 bases; nucleotides outside the gene matches: 7. This CDR3 is CASRLGLAVPYEQYF. In nucleotides, the CDR3 is TGTGCCAGCAGGCTAGGACTAGCGGTGCCCTACGAGCAGTACTTC.